The 10 T cell receptor beta chains listed next were all sequenced from one sample in a study of blood T cell repertoires in COVID-19. Libraries were prepared by immunoSEQ multiplex PCR; TCRdb keeps only in-frame clonotypes and omits some of them. This sample has roughly 100,000 clones, with about 90% found just once. Source material: peripheral blood. These TCRs come from a human donor in a cohort sampled during active COVID-19.

The gene calls are TRBV27 and TRBJ1-1; TRBD1 aligns across 12 bases. The CDR3 loop spans 17 amino acids. Germline V gene data show CDR1 as MNHEY and CDR2 as SMNVEV (reference sequence). Trimming took 2 bases from V and 4 from J; bases not matched to a gene: 8. The DNA of the CDR3 is TGTGCCAGCAGTTTACGGGACAGGGGGCTTGGAGGCACTGAAGCTTTCTTT. This encodes CASSLRDRGLGGTEAFF.

The genes are TRBV29-1 and TRBJ2-3, with 7 bases identical to TRBD2. Germline CDR1 and CDR2: SQVTM and ANQGSEA. The ends lost 2 bases at V and 5 bases at J; junction bases unmatched: 7. The CDR3 is 14 amino acids. CDR3 loop: CSVESAPSGDTQYF. Written as DNA, the CDR3 is TGCAGCGTTGAAAGCGCTCCTAGCGGAGATACGCAGTATTTT.

V is TRBV5-6 and J is TRBJ2-2; D is possibly TRBD2 (5 bases). The CDR3 has 16 residues. The V end lost 3 bases, the J end lost 3 bases, and 15 bases lay between the germline ends. Germline assignment: CDR1 SGHDT and CDR2 YYEEEE. CDR3 in amino acids: CASSSRGVAHTGELFF. The CDR3 nucleotides read TGTGCCAGCAGCTCTCGGGGAGTCGCGCACACCGGGGAGCTGTTTTTT.

V and J are TRBV7-9 and TRBJ2-7; possibly TRBD2 for D (6 bases). The length of the CDR3 is 14 residues. Germline CDR1 SEHNR, CDR2 FQNEAQ (reference sequence). V dropped 0 bases and J dropped 1 base, with 7 bases sitting between them. CDR3 sequence: CASSLAGTSYEQYF. CDR3 DNA sequence: TGTGCCAGCAGCTTAGCGGGGACTTCCTACGAGCAGTACTTC.

The chain carries TRBV2 and TRBJ2-7; TRBD2 is a possible D gene (6 bases). Germline CDR1 is SNHLY and CDR2 is FYNNEI. The CDR3 is 9 residues long. Trimming shortened V by 8 bases and J by 9 bases, and 8 bases separated the two germline ends. DNA of the CDR3: TGTGCCAGCCGGGGAGGGCAGTACTTC. It yields the protein CASRGGQYF.

This chain joins TRBV27 and TRBJ2-7; 8 bases are shared with TRBD1. The V and J ends lost 0 bases and 6 bases, in that order; junction bases with no gene match: 4. Germline CDR1 MNHEY, CDR2 SMNVEV (reference sequence). The CDR3 contains 14 residues. For the CDR3, the DNA is TGTGCCAGCAGTTTATCGGACAGGGATGGCGAGCAGTACTTC. As protein: CASSLSDRDGEQYF.

The V gene is TRBV28, the J gene TRBJ2-3; TRBD1 aligns across 7 bases. CDR3 length: 15 residues. Per the germline V gene, CDR1 is MDHEN and CDR2 is SYDVKM. The V gene end was trimmed by 6 bases and the J gene end by 5 bases; junction bases not matched to a gene: 11. The CDR3 nucleotides are TGTGCCAGCAGCCGTACTACAGGGGCGGTAGATACGCAGTATTTT. Its translation is CASSRTTGAVDTQYF. Based on the CDR3 plus reference TRBV28 and TRBJ2-3, the full variable domain is DVKVTQSSRYLVKRTGEKVFLECVQDMDHENMFWYRQDPGLGLRLIYFSYDVKMKEKGDIPEGYSVSREKKERFSLILESASTNQTSMYLCASSRTTGAVDTQYFGPGTRLTVL.

The chain recombines TRBV6-5 with TRBJ1-2, with TRBD1 as a possible D gene (5 bases). CDR1 and CDR2 from the germline V gene are MNHEY and SVGAGI. V gave up 0 bases and J gave up 4 bases, with 12 bases separating them. The CDR3 covers 15 residues. CDR3 residues: CASSYSGQAPYGYTF. CDR3 sequence (DNA): TGTGCCAGCAGTTACTCGGGGCAAGCCCCCTATGGCTACACCTTC.

The CDR3 loop is CASSRETGELFF. The CDR3 DNA is TGTGCCAGCAGCCGAGAGACCGGGGAGCTGTTTTTT. This chain uses TRBV7-9 with TRBJ2-2; D remains unclear. This CDR3 has 12 residues. The V gene's germline CDR1 is SEHNR and CDR2 FQNEAQ (reference sequence). V was trimmed by 5 bases and J by 5 bases, leaving 6 bases between them.

The rearrangement links TRBV28 to TRBJ2-7, with a tentative D call TRBD2 (6 bases). From germline, CDR1 is MDHEN and CDR2 SYDVKM. CDR3 length equals 15 residues. V was pared by 4 bases and J by 3 bases, with 16 bases between. CDR3 nucleotides: TGTGCCAGCAGTTCCCCGGCGGGGCTCGGCTACGAGCAGTACTTC. As protein: CASSSPAGLGYEQYF.